These 8 T cell receptor beta chains were sequenced from one sample in a study of PD-1 blockade in classical Hodgkin lymphoma. The assay was immunoSEQ multiplex PCR, and TCRdb's table has in-frame clones only and misses some. The sample holds 25,000 to 35,000 clones, approximately 70% seen once. Time point specified: cycle 4 day 1 (C4D1), after around six weeks of nivolumab. Relapse was seen in all patients after autologous stem cell transplantation, and brentuximab vedotin exposure was variable. Sequencing was performed on peripheral blood mononuclear cells (PBMCs), taken before the fourth cycle of nivolumab. The receptor set was obtained from a human donor with classical Hodgkin lymphoma.

This sequence joins TRBV2 and TRBJ2-1; D is uncertain. V shed 6 bases and J shed 15 bases, with 18 bases lying between them. The CDR3 has 12 amino acids. CDR1 SNHLY and CDR2 FYNNEI come from the germline V gene. CDR3 DNA: TGTGCCAGCAGCTATAGGGCGGATAGGGCGTTCTTC. This codes for CASSYRADRAFF. The full variable domain, with the rest looked up from reference TRBV2 and TRBJ2-1, is EPEVTQTPSHQVTQMGQEVILRCVPISNHLYFYWYRQILGQKVEFLVSFYNNEISEKSEIFDDQFSVERPDGSNFTLKIRSTKLEDSAMYFCASSYRADRAFFGPGTRLTVL.

This clone is judged medium-sized (0.01 to 0.1%). CDR3 in amino acids: CASSQDGANTEAFF. The CDR3 DNA reads TGTGCCAGCAGCCAAGACGGGGCGAACACTGAAGCTTTCTTT. The V and J genes are TRBV7-8 and TRBJ1-1; possible D gene TRBD1, 5 bases. Per germline, CDR1 SGHVS and CDR2 FQNEAQ. Trimming cost V 5 bases and J 1 base, with 11 bases left between them. The CDR3 spans 14 residues.

This chain uses TRBV4-3 with TRBJ1-6, with 9 bases aligning to TRBD1. The ends lost 5 bases at V and 9 bases at J; junction bases unmatched: 8. Germline V lookup: CDR1 LGHNA, CDR2 YSLEER. The length of the CDR3 is 15 residues. CDR3 region: CASSKGTGHTSPLHF. In DNA, the CDR3 is TGCGCCAGCAGCAAAGGGACAGGGCATACTTCACCCCTCCACTTT.

This sequence joins TRBV9 and TRBJ2-1; possibly TRBD1 for D (5 bases). The length of the CDR3 is 14 residues. Trimming stripped 4 bases from V and 8 bases from J, with 16 bases between. From germline, CDR1 is SGDLS and CDR2 YYNGEE. The CDR3, as DNA: TGTGCCAGCAGCCCATGGGTCAGGGTCGATGAGCAGTTCTTC. Translated, it gives CASSPWVRVDEQFF. The whole variable domain, filled in from reference TRBV9 and TRBJ2-1, reads DSGVTQTPKHLITATGQRVTLRCSPRSGDLSVYWYQQSLDQGLQFLIQYYNGEERAKGNILERFSAQQFPDLHSELNLSSLELGDSALYFCASSPWVRVDEQFFGPGTRLTVL.

In nucleotides, the CDR3 is TGTGCCAGCAGTTACGAGGCACTCTACGAGCAGTACTTC. It codes for CASSYEALYEQYF. The chain joins TRBV6-6 to TRBJ2-7; D remains unclear. The germline V gene encodes CDR1 MNHNY and CDR2 SVGAGI (reference sequence). Trimming removed 2 bases from V and 3 bases from J, with 8 bases in between. This CDR3 is 13 amino acids long.

The rearrangement links TRBV9 to TRBJ1-1; TRBD1 is a possible D gene (5 bases). Trimming removed 3 bases from V and 4 bases from J, with 16 bases in between. In germline, CDR1 is SGDLS, CDR2 YYNGEE. The CDR3 extends over 15 amino acids. This chain's CDR3 is CASSATQGRGTEAFF. The CDR3, as DNA: TGTGCCAGCAGCGCGACTCAGGGACGGGGCACTGAAGCTTTCTTT.

The V call is TRBV28, the J call TRBJ1-4; D call uncertain. In germline, CDR1 is MDHEN, CDR2 SYDVKM. Trimming cost V 7 bases and J 0 bases, with 15 bases left between them. The CDR3 runs to 16 residues. CDR3 coding DNA: TGTGCCAGCACCACTGGGCTTTTCACAACTAATGAAAAACTGTTTTTT. It translates to CASTTGLFTTNEKLFF.

This clone came up a few times. This rearrangement joins TRBV4-3 to TRBJ2-1; the match to TRBD1 covers 7 bases. CDR3 length: 14 amino acids. Germline CDR1 reads LGHNA; CDR2 reads YSLEER. V gave up 0 bases and J gave up 7 bases; unmatched junction bases: 3. DNA of the CDR3: TGCGCCAGCAGCCAAGATGGGACAGAGAATGAGCAGTTCTTC. The encoded protein is CASSQDGTENEQFF.